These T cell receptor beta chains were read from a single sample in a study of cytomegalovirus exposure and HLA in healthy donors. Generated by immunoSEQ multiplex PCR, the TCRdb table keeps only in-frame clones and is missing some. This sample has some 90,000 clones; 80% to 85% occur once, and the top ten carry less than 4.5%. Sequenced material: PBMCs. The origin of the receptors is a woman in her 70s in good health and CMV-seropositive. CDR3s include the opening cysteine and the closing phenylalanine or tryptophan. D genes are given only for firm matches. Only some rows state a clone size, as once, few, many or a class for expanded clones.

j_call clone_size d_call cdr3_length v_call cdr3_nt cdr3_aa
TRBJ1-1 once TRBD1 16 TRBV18 TGTGCCAGCTCACTCGGACAGGGGGGCATGAACACTGAAGCTTTCTTT CASSLGQGGMNTEAFF
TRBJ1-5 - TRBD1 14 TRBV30 TGTGCCTGGAGGGGAACAGGGGGCAATCAGCCCCAGCATTTT CAWRGTGGNQPQHF
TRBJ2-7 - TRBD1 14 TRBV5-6 TGTGCCAGCAGCTTGGGACAGGGGGTCGGCGAGCAGTACTTC CASSLGQGVGEQYF
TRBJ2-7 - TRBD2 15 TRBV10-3 TGTGCCATCAGCCCAAAAGCGGGAGGGCTGTACGAGCAGTACTTC CAISPKAGGLYEQYF
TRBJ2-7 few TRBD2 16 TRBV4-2 TGTGCCAGCAGCCAAGATGGGGGGGGAATCTCCTACGAGCAGTACTTC CASSQDGGGISYEQYF
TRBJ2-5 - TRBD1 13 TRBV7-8 TGTGCCAGCAGCCCGGGACAGGAAGAGACCCAGTACTTC CASSPGQEETQYF
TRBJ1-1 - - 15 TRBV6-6 TGTGCCAGCAGTTACTCAGGGGGGGTGAACACTGAAGCTTTCTTT CASSYSGGVNTEAFF
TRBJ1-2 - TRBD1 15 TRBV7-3 TGTGCCAGCAGCCCCGGACAGGGGTCTGTCTATGGCTACACCTTC CASSPGQGSVYGYTF
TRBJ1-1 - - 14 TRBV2 TGTGCCAGCAGTGCCCGGACTGGGGGGACTGAAGCTTTCTTT CASSARTGGTEAFF
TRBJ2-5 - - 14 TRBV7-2 TGTGCCAGCAGCTTAGACTCTACAGGGAAAACCCAGTACTTC CASSLDSTGKTQYF
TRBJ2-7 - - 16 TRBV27 TGTGCCAGCACAACAACTGGACGATGGAGGACCTACGAGCAGTACTTC CASTTTGRWRTYEQYF
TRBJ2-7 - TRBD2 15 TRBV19 TGTGCCAGTAGTATGGCGACTAGCGGGAGGAACGAGCAGTACTTC CASSMATSGRNEQYF
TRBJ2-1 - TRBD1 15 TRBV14 TGTGCCAGCAGCCGCGGACAGGGGGGCTACAATGAGCAGTTCTTC CASSRGQGGYNEQFF
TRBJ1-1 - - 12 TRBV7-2 TGTGCCAGCAGCTTAGCCGGCACTGAAGCTTTCTTT CASSLAGTEAFF
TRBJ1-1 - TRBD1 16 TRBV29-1 TGCAGCGTGGGACCCGGGACAGGGGGCGCAAGGACTGAAGCTTTCTTT CSVGPGTGGARTEAFF
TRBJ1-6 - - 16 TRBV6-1 TGTGCCAGCAGTGATAGCGGGTCCAGCTATAATTCACCCCTCCACTTT CASSDSGSSYNSPLHF
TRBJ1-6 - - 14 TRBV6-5 TGTGCCAGCAGTTACAGGGACACGAATTCACCCCTCCACTTT CASSYRDTNSPLHF
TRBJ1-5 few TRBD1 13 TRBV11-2 TGTGCCAGCAGCTTAACAGGGGGACAGCCCCAGCATTTT CASSLTGGQPQHF
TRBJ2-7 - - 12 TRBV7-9 TGTGCCAGCAGCAAACCTCGTCACGAGCAGTACTTC CASSKPRHEQYF
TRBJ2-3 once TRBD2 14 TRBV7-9 TGTGCCAGCAGCTCGAGCGGGATCGGAGATACGCAGTATTTT CASSSSGIGDTQYF
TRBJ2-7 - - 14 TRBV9 TGTGCCAGCAGCGTAATGGGGAGCTCCTACGAGCAGTACTTC CASSVMGSSYEQYF
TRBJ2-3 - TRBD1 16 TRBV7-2 TGTGCCAGCAGCTTAGCGCTTACAGGGGGCACAGATACGCAGTATTTT CASSLALTGGTDTQYF
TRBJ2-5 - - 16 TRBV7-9 TGTGCCAGCAGCTATCCTTCGGCCAGGGGTGGAGAGACCCAGTACTTC CASSYPSARGGETQYF
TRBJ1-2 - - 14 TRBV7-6 TGTGCCAGCAGCTTAGGGGAGAAGGGAGGTGGCTACACCTTC CASSLGEKGGGYTF
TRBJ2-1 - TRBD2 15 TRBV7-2 TGTGCCAGCAGCTCCACTAGCGGGAAAAACAATGAGCAGTTCTTC CASSSTSGKNNEQFF
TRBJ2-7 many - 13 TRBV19 TGTGCCAGTAGTCTCAGATTAAGCTACGAGCAGTACTTC CASSLRLSYEQYF
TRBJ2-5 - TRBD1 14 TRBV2 TGTGCCAGCAACCTCCAGGGGGTTGGAGAGACCCAGTACTTC CASNLQGVGETQYF
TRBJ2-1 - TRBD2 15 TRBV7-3 TGTGCCAGCAGCCCCCGACAGAGCGGGAGTAATGAGCAGTTCTTC CASSPRQSGSNEQFF
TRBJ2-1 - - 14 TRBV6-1 TGTGCCAGCTGGGGAGCGGCGATCTACAATGAGCAGTTCTTC CASWGAAIYNEQFF
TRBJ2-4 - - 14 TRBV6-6 TGTGCCAGCAGTTCTGCGGGTGCCAAAAACATTCAGTACTTC CASSSAGAKNIQYF
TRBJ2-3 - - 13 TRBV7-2 TGTGCCAGCAGCTTAGCCAGGGGCGCTGCGCAGTATTTT CASSLARGAAQYF
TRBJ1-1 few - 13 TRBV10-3 TGTGCCATCAGTGAAAACAGGAACACTGAAGCTTTCTTT CAISENRNTEAFF
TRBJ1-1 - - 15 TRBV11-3 TGTGCCAGCAGCTTAGGGCCTGATCTTATCACTGAAGCTTTCTTT CASSLGPDLITEAFF
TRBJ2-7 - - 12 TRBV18 TGTGCCAGCTCCCCCCCCGGGGGCGAGCAGTACTTC CASSPPGGEQYF
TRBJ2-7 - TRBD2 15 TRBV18 TGTGCCAGCTCATCAGTTGAACTAGCGGGCGGCGAGCAGTACTTC CASSSVELAGGEQYF
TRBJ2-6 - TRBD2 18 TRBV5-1 TGCGCCAGCAGCCCTGGACTAGCGGGGCTTACTGGGGCCAACGTCCTGACTTTC CASSPGLAGLTGANVLTF
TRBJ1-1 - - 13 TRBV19 TGTGCCACCCTGGGAGACATGAACACTGAAGCTTTCTTT CATLGDMNTEAFF
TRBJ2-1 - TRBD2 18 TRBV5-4 TGTGCCAGCAGCCCCGGGACTAGCGGGAGTTTCGCCTACAATGAGCAGTTCTTC CASSPGTSGSFAYNEQFF
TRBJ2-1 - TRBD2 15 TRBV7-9 TGTGCCAGCAGTTTGGGTAGACTAGCGGGACCTGAGCAGTTCTTC CASSLGRLAGPEQFF
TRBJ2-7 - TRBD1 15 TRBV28 TGTGCCAGCAGTAACCGGGACAGACTCTCCTACGAGCAGTACTTC CASSNRDRLSYEQYF